Here is one T cell receptor beta chain with its context. Recruitment covered 20 to 25 US areas and drew participants whose ages spanned about 18 to 95 years. Researchers sorted participants into cohorts using their self-reported clinical history. Trimming shortened V by 8 bases and J by 3 bases, and 14 bases separated the two germline ends. From germline, CDR1 is MDHEN and CDR2 SYDVKM. This CDR3 has 14 residues. The entry originates in a study of blood T cell repertoires in COVID-19. On the study more broadly: Whether acute or convalescent, the COVID-19 samples came from the United States, Italy and Spain.

The assay was immunoSEQ multiplex PCR, and TCRdb's table has in-frame clones only and misses some. The sample records fewer than 350,000 clones, around 90% being singletons. The sequenced sample consisted of PBMCs or T cells enriched from blood (not recorded which). The rearrangement joins TRBV28 to TRBJ1-5; D possibly corresponds to TRBD1 (5 bases). The clonotype originates from a woman between 18 and 29 years old with acute COVID-19. The CDR3 coding sequence is TGTGCCAGCCGCCTGGGACTCAACAATCAGCCCCAGCATTTT. Residues: CASRLGLNNQPQHF.